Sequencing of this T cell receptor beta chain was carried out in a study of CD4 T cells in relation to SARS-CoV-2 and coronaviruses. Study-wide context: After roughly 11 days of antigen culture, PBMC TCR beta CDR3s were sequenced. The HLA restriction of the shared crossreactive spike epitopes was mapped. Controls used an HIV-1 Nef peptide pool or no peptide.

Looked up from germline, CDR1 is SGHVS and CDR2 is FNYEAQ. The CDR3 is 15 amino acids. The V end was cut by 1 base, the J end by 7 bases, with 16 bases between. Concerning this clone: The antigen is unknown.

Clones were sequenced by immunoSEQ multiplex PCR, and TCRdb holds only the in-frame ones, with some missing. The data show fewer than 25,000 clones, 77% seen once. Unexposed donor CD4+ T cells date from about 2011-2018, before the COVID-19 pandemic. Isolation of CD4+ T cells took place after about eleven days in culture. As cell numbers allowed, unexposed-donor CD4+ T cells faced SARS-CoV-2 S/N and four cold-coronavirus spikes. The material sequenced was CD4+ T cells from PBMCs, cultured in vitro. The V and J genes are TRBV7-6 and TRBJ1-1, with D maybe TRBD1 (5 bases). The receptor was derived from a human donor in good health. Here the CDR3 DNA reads TGTGCCAGCAGCTTAGGGGGACGGGAGACGAATGAAGCTTTCTTT. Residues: CASSLGGRETNEAFF.